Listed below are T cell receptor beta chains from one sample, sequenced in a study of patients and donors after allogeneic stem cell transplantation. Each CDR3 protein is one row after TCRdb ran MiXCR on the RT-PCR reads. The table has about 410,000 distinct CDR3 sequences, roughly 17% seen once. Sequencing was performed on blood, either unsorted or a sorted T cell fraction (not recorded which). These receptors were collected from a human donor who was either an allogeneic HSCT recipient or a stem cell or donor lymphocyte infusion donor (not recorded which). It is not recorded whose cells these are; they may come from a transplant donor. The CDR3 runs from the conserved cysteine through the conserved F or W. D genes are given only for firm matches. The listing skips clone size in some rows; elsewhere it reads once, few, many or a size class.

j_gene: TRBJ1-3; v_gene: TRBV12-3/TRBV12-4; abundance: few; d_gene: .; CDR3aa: CASSLRLISGNTIYF; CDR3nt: TGTGCCAGCAGTTTAAGACTGATCTCTGGAAACACCATATATTTT
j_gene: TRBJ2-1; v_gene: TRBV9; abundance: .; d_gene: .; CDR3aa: CASSPTPSVGEPYNEQFF; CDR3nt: TGTGCCAGCAGCCCGACCCCCAGCGTGGGGGAGCCTTACAATGAGCAGTTCTTC
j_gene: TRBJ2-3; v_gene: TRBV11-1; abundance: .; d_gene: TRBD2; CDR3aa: CASSLGTGGGPANTQYF; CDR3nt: TGTGCCAGCAGCTTGGGGACTGGGGGAGGGCCCGCGAATACGCAGTATTTT
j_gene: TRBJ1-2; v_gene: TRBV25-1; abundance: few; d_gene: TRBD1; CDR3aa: CASRQGQSYGYTF; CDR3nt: TGTGCCAGCAGACAGGGGCAGTCCTATGGCTACACCTTC
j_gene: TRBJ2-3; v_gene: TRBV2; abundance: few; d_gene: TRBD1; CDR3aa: CASSEGAGSTDTQYF; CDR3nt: TGTGCCAGCTCCGAGGGGGCGGGTAGCACAGATACGCAGTATTTT
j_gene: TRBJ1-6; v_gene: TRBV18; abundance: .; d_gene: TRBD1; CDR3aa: CASADRGNSPLHF; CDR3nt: TGTGCCAGCGCCGACAGGGGAAATTCACCCCTCCACTTT
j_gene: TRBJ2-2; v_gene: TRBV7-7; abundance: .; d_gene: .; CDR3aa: CASSITGTVNTGELFF; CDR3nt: TGTGCCAGCAGCATAACCGGGACCGTGAACACCGGGGAGCTGTTTTTT
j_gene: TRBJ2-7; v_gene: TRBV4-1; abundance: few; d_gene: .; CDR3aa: CASSLLPFRFDEQYF; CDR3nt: TGCGCCAGCAGCCTACTCCCCTTTAGGTTCGACGAGCAGTACTTC
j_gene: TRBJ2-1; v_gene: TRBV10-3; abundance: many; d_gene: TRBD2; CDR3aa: CAISERGLAGEDEQFF; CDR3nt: TGTGCCATCAGTGAGAGAGGGCTAGCGGGAGAAGATGAGCAGTTCTTC
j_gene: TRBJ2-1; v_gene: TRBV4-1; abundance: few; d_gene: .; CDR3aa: CASSQDLGSNEQFF; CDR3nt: TGCGCCAGCAGCCAAGATCTAGGGAGCAATGAGCAGTTCTTC
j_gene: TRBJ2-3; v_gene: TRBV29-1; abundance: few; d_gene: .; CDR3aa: CSVRRVQATDTQYF; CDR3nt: TGCAGCGTTCGAAGGGTTCAGGCCACAGATACGCAGTATTTT
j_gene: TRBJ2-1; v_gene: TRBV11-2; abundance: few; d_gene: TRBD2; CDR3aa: CASSIKRGPYNEQFF; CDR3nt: TGTGCCAGCAGCATTAAGCGGGGCCCCTACAATGAGCAGTTCTTC
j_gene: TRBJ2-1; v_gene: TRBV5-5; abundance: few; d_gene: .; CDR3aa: CASSLRESSSYNEQFF; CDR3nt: TGTGCCAGCAGCTTGCGGGAATCTAGCTCCTACAATGAGCAGTTCTTC
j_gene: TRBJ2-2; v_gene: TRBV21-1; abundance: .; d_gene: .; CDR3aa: CASSKGQGSTGELFF; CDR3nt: TGTGCCAGCAGCAAAGGACAGGGTTCGACCGGGGAGCTGTTTTTT
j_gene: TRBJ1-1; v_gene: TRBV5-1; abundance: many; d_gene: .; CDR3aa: CASSLGPGREAFF; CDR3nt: TGCGCCAGCAGCTTGGGTCCGGGACGTGAAGCTTTCTTT
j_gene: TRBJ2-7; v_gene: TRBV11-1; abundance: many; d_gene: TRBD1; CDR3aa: CASSGSWDRLYEQYF; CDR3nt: TGTGCCAGCAGCGGTAGTTGGGACAGACTTTACGAGCAGTACTTC
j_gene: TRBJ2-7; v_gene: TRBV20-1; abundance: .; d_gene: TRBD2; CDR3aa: CSARGGSGRAYEQYF; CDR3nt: TGCAGTGCCAGAGGAGGGTCCGGGAGGGCCTACGAGCAGTACTTC
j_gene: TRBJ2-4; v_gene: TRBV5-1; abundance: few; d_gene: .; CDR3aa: CASSPGAGIVKNIQYF; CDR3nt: TGCGCCAGCAGCCCGGGAGCAGGGATTGTCAAAAACATTCAGTACTTC
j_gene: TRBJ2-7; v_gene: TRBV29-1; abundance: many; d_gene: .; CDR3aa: CSVEEGQYEQYF; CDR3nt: TGCAGCGTTGAAGAGGGGCAGTACGAGCAGTACTTC
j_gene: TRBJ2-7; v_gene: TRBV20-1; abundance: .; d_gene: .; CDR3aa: CSARDWQTESSYEQYF; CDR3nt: TGCAGTGCTAGAGATTGGCAGACCGAGAGCTCCTACGAGCAGTACTTC
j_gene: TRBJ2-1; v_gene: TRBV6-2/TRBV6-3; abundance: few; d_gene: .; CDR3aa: CASSPGGPGGGQFF; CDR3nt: TGTGCCAGCAGCCCCGGGGGGCCGGGAGGTGGGCAGTTCTTC
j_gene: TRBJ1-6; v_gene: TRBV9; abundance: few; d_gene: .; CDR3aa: CASSALGSPLHF; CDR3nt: TGTGCCAGCAGCGCCCTCGGGTCACCCCTCCACTTT
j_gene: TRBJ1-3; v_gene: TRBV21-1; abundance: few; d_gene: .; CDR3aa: CASAGEKGNTIYF; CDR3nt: TGTGCCAGCGCGGGGGAGAAAGGAAACACCATATATTTT
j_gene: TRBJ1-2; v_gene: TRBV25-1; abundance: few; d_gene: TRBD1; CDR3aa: CASSVNRDSDLYGYTF; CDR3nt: TGTGCCAGCAGTGTTAACCGGGACAGCGATTTATATGGCTACACCTTC
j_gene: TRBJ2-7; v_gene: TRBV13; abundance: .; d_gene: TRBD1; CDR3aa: CASSPRQGWDEQYF; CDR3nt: TGTGCCAGCAGCCCCCGACAGGGTTGGGACGAGCAGTACTTC
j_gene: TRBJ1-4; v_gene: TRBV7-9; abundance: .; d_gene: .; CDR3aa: CASSPNLRGATNEKLFF; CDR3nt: TGTGCCAGCAGCCCTAACCTTCGGGGTGCAACTAATGAAAAACTGTTTTTT
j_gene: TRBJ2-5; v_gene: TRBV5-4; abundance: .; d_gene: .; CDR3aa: CASSPTLGQETQYF; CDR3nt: TGTGCCAGCAGCCCGACCTTGGGCCAAGAGACCCAGTACTTC
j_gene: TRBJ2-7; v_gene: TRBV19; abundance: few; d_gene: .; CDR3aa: CASSISPSYEQYF; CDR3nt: TGTGCCAGTAGTATATCCCCCTCCTACGAGCAGTACTTC
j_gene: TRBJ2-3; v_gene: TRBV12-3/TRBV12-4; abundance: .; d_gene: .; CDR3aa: CASRYALDQYF; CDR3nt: TGTGCCAGCAGATATGCACTGGACCAGTATTTT
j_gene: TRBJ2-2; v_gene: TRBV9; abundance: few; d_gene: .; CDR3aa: CASSVAGVLGGELFF; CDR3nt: TGTGCCAGCAGCGTAGCCGGGGTCCTCGGCGGGGAGCTGTTTTTT
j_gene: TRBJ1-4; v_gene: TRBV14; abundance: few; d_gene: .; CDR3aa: CASSQGFDEEKLFF; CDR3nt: TGTGCCAGCAGCCAAGGGTTCGATGAGGAAAAACTGTTTTTT
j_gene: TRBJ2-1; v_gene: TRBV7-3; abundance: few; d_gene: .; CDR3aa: CASSLGAGWDEQFF; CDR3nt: TGTGCCAGCAGCTTAGGGGCAGGGTGGGATGAGCAGTTCTTC
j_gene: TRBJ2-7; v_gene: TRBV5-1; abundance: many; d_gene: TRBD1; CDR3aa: CASADREFSEQYF; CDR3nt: TGCGCCAGCGCCGACAGGGAGTTCTCCGAGCAGTACTTC
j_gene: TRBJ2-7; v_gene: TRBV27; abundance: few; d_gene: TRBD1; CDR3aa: CASKRGPTYEQYF; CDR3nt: TGTGCCAGCAAAAGGGGGCCCACCTACGAGCAGTACTTC
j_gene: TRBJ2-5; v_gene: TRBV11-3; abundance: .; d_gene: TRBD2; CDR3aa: CASSLLAGVLGQETQYF; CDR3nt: TGTGCCAGCAGCTTACTAGCGGGAGTATTAGGCCAGGAGACCCAGTACTTC
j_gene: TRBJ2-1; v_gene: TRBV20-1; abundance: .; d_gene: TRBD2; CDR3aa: CSARSPVVRGVKNEQFF; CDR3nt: TGCAGTGCTAGATCGCCTGTTGTGCGGGGGGTAAAGAATGAGCAGTTCTTC
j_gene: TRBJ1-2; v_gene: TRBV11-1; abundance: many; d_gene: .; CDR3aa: CASSTDGPYGYTF; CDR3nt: TGTGCCAGCAGCACCGACGGACCTTATGGCTACACCTTC
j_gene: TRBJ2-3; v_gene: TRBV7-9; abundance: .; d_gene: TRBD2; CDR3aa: CASSYRGVDTQYF; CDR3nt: TGTGCCAGCAGCTACCGGGGGGTGGATACGCAGTATTTT
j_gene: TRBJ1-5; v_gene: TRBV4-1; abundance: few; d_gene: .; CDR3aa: CASSQIAGSNQPQHF; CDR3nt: TGCGCCAGCAGCCAGATCGCGGGGAGCAATCAGCCCCAGCATTTT
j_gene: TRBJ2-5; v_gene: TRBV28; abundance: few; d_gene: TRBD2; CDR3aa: CASRKTSPLETQYF; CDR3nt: TGTGCCAGCAGAAAGACTAGCCCACTAGAGACCCAGTACTTC
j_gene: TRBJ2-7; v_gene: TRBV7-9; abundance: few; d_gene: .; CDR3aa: CASGAGTGFTIEQYF; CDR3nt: TGTGCCAGCGGGGCAGGGACGGGTTTCACTATCGAGCAGTACTTC
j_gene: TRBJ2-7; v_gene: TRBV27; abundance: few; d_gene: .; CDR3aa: CASSLSAYSYEQYF; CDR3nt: TGTGCCAGCAGTTTATCGGCCTACTCCTACGAGCAGTACTTC
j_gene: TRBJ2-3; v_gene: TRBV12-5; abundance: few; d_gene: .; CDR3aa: CASGLYTDTQYF; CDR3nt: TGTGCTAGTGGTTTGTACACAGATACGCAGTATTTT
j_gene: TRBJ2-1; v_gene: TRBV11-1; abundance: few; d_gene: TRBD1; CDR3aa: CASSLPVPGQGTRNEQFF; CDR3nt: TGTGCCAGCAGCTTACCCGTCCCGGGACAGGGGACGAGGAATGAGCAGTTCTTC
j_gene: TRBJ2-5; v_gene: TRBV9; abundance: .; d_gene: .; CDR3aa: CASSVGPRGETQYF; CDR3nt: TGTGCCAGCAGCGTAGGCCCGCGGGGAGAGACCCAGTACTTC
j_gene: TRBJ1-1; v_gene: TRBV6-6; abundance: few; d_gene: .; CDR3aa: CASRPAMNTEAFF; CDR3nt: TGTGCCAGCAGGCCGGCGATGAACACTGAAGCTTTCTTT
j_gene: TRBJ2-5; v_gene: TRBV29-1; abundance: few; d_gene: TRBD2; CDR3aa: CSVEGPVGTSGGSKQETQYF; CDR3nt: TGCAGCGTTGAAGGTCCGGTGGGAACTAGCGGGGGATCGAAACAAGAGACCCAGTACTTC
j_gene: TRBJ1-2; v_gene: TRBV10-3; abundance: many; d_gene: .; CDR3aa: CAISDIGPSYGYTF; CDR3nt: TGTGCCATCAGTGACATAGGACCTTCCTATGGCTACACCTTC
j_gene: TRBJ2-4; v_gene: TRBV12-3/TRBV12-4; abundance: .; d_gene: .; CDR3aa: CASSLFRKSIIQYF; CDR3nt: TGTGCCAGCAGTTTGTTCCGTAAGAGTATCATTCAGTACTTC
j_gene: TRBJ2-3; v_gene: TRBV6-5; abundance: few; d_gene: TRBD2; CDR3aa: CASSYGAGGREDTQYF; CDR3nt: TGTGCCAGCAGTTATGGAGCGGGGGGGCGTGAAGATACGCAGTATTTT
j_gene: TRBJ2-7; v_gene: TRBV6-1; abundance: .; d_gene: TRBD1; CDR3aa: CASRRLGTGGDEQYF; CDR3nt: TGTGCCAGCAGGCGACTCGGGACAGGGGGGGACGAGCAGTACTTC
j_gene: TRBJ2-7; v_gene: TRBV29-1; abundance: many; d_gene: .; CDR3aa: CSVRDAAYEQYF; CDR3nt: TGCAGCGTTAGGGACGCCGCCTACGAGCAGTACTTC
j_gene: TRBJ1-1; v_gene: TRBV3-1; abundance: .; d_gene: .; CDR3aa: CASSQRGGGHEAFF; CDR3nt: TGTGCCAGCAGCCAACGGGGTGGGGGCCATGAAGCTTTCTTT